The 20 T cell receptor beta chains below come from one sample, sequenced in a study of beta chain features in type 1 diabetes (dated by TCRdb to about 2018). What these receptors recognize is not known. The library was generated by the immunoSEQ multiplex PCR assay. All of the isolated RNA was reverse transcribed with the High Capacity cDNA Reverse Transcription Kit, so expressed TCRB transcripts were sequenced. The source is immuneACCESS, and TCRdb retained only in-frame sequences with V and J called. Part of the clones is not carried over; for the studies checked, unresolved V genes explain less than half of this, and the remainder is unexplained. A total of under 350,000 clones appear in this sample, roughly 25% of them only once. Jointly, the top ten make up 0.012% of the sample. What the authors observed across the whole study: Type 1 diabetes patients showed a moderate but significant shortening of TCRB CDR3 length in all four CD4+ subsets.

Input material: naive CD4+ T cells from blood. Read against the paper, the sample's cell subset or site label means: true naive CD4+ T cells. Every receptor here comes from a woman in her 30s with type 1 diabetes.

Only a few counts were recorded for this clone. CDR3 in amino acids: CSVGAGGRANTGELFF. In nucleotides, the CDR3 is TGCAGCGTTGGGGCTGGCGGGAGAGCGAACACCGGGGAGCTGTTTTTT. This rearrangement joins TRBV29-1 to TRBJ2-2; 7 bases line up with TRBD2. The CDR3 runs to 16 residues. Trimming cost V 4 bases and J 0 bases; bases outside gene matches: 8. Germline CDR1 reads SQVTM; CDR2 reads ANQGSEA.

This clone was observed a handful of times. The chain recombines TRBV4-1 with TRBJ1-1; D is unresolved. The CDR3 has 15 residues. Germline V gives CDR1 MGHRA, CDR2 YSYEKL. The V end lost 3 bases, the J end lost 1 base, and 12 bases lay between the germline ends. The CDR3 loop is CASSHQTSPNTEAFF. In DNA form, the CDR3 reads TGCGCCAGCAGCCACCAGACATCCCCGAACACTGAAGCTTTCTTT.

This chain joins TRBV7-2 and TRBJ2-3, with 7 bases matching TRBD1. The V gene's germline CDR1 is SGHTA and CDR2 FQGNSA. The CDR3 loop spans 15 amino acids. V gave up 6 bases and J gave up 3 bases; unmatched junction bases: 9. CDR3 residues: CASSRTGPRTDTQYF. CDR3 nucleotides: TGTGCCAGCAGTCGGACAGGCCCCAGGACAGATACGCAGTATTTT.

The chain employs TRBV5-1 and TRBJ2-3; 7 nucleotides match TRBD1. Germline values: CDR1 SGHRS, CDR2 YFSETQ. The CDR3 consists of 14 residues. After removal of 4 bases from V and 3 bases from J, the junction contained 5 bases not matched to a gene. The CDR3 DNA sequence: TGCGCCAGCAGCACGGACAGGCTAACAGATACGCAGTATTTT. It yields the protein CASSTDRLTDTQYF.

This clone was recorded a few times. This chain uses TRBV7-9 with TRBJ1-2; D is unresolved. CDR1 and CDR2 (germline): SEHNR, FQNEAQ (reference sequence). Trimming cost V 7 bases and J 2 bases, with 5 bases left between them. CDR3 size: 11 residues. CDR3 DNA sequence: TGTGCCAGCACCCGGAACTATGGCTACACCTTC. This encodes CASTRNYGYTF.

This clone was seen more than once but under ten times. This rearrangement joins TRBV29-1 to TRBJ2-3; 7 bases align to TRBD2. V was clipped by 4 bases and J by 1 base; unmatched bases: 5. The CDR3 spans 14 residues. Per the germline V gene, CDR1 is SQVTM and CDR2 is ANQGSEA. The CDR3 nucleotides read TGCAGCGTTGCGGTTACTAGCGGCACAGATACGCAGTATTTT. Protein sequence: CSVAVTSGTDTQYF.

The chain carries TRBV29-1 and TRBJ2-5, with 7 bases aligning to TRBD2. The germline V gene has CDR1 SQVTM and CDR2 ANQGSEA. This CDR3 is built from 11 residues. Written as DNA, the CDR3 is TGCATTGGGGGAGGGCAAGAGACCCAGTACTTC. As protein: CIGGGQETQYF.

This clone was found a few times. The chain has TRBV29-1 and TRBJ2-7; D is unresolved. V lost 5 bases, J lost 3 bases, and 11 bases lay in between. CDR1 SQVTM and CDR2 ANQGSEA come from the germline V gene. There are 12 residues in the CDR3. As DNA, the CDR3 is TGCAGCGTTTTCAGCGTCCGCTACGAGCAGTACTTC. Translation: CSVFSVRYEQYF.

The chain employs TRBV29-1 and TRBJ1-1, with D possibly TRBD1 on 6 matching bases. V was shortened by 2 bases and J by 6 bases, with 19 bases between the two germline ends. The germline gives CDR1 SQVTM, CDR2 ANQGSEA. This CDR3 has 15 residues. CDR3 protein: CSVEPRRGRKAEAFF. The CDR3 DNA follows: TGCAGCGTTGAACCCCGGCGGGGGCGGAAGGCTGAAGCTTTCTTT.

The chain links TRBV5-1 to TRBJ2-3, with 7 nucleotides matching TRBD1. CDR3 length equals 15 residues. V dropped 7 bases and J dropped 2; count of bases not matched to a gene: 10. Germline CDR1 and CDR2: SGHRS and YFSETQ. CDR3 sequence (DNA): TGCGCCAGCGGGCGGACAGGCTCGACCACAGATACGCAGTATTTT. Translated: CASGRTGSTTDTQYF.

V and J are TRBV4-1 and TRBJ2-5; D may be TRBD1 (5 bases). Trimming cost V 3 bases and J 3 bases, with 11 bases left between them. Per the germline V gene, CDR1 is MGHRA and CDR2 is YSYEKL. The CDR3 is 14 residues long. The CDR3 DNA is TGCGCCAGCAGCCACAGGGCTGGGAAAGAGACCCAGTACTTC. Translated, it gives CASSHRAGKETQYF.

The chain joins TRBV29-1 to TRBJ2-1; tentatively, D is TRBD2 (6 bases). CDR3 length: 16 residues. CDR1 and CDR2 (germline): SQVTM, ANQGSEA. Trimming pared 3 bases from V and 2 bases from J, leaving 17 bases between. The CDR3 loop is CSVDGLAETAYNEQFF. CDR3 sequence (DNA): TGCAGCGTTGATGGGTTAGCGGAGACCGCCTACAATGAGCAGTTCTTC.

This clone was seen once. The chain couples TRBV7-2 to TRBJ2-1, with TRBD2 matching over 7 bases. The CDR3 is 17 amino acids. V lost 5 bases to trimming and J lost 4 bases; unmatched junction nucleotides: 14. Germline loops: CDR1 SGHTA, CDR2 FQGNSA. DNA for the CDR3: TGTGCCAGCAGCCCCCATGGTGTGGGAGGGCCATACAATGAGCAGTTCTTC. Residues: CASSPHGVGGPYNEQFF.

The chain links TRBV28 to TRBJ2-1, with D possibly being TRBD2 (6 bases). The CDR3 is made up of 13 amino acids. Trimming stripped 7 bases from V and 2 bases from J, with 9 bases between. The germline gives CDR1 MDHEN, CDR2 SYDVKM. CDR3 nucleotides: TGTGCCAGCACTGGGAGGCCCTACAATGAGCAGTTCTTC. Residues: CASTGRPYNEQFF.

This clone was detected only a few times. This sequence joins TRBV28 and TRBJ1-2, with TRBD1 matching over 11 bases. This CDR3 is built from 15 residues. V trimming: 5 bases; J trimming: 5 bases; junction bases outside the gene matches: 7. In germline, CDR1 is MDHEN, CDR2 SYDVKM. The CDR3 DNA sequence: TGTGCCAGCAGTCCGGGACAGGGGGAATTTTATGGCTACACCTTC. Translated, it gives CASSPGQGEFYGYTF.

Only a few counts were recorded for this clone. V is TRBV7-9 and J is TRBJ1-2; weak D call: TRBD1 (5 bases). The CDR3 covers 13 residues. Per germline, CDR1 SEHNR and CDR2 FQNEAQ (reference sequence). V was pared by 0 bases and J by 8 bases, with 10 bases between. The CDR3 here is CASSLAEGPGYTF. The CDR3 DNA reads TGTGCCAGCAGCTTAGCGGAGGGGCCAGGCTACACCTTC.

This clone showed up just a few times. The chain joins TRBV7-2 to TRBJ2-7; D is unclear. This CDR3 is built from 15 residues. V was shortened by 0 bases and J by 0 bases, with 9 bases between the two germline ends. Germline CDR1 and CDR2: SGHTA and FQGNSA. The CDR3 protein is CASSLALGSSYEQYF. The CDR3 bases are TGTGCCAGCAGCTTAGCGCTTGGTAGCTCCTACGAGCAGTACTTC.

CDR3 DNA sequence: TGCAGTGCTGTTCTCGGAAACACCATATATTTT. Translation: CSAVLGNTIYF. The chain is built from TRBV20-1 and TRBJ1-3; D is unresolved. Germline CDR1 is DFQATT and CDR2 is SNEGSKA (reference sequence). V shed 5 bases and J shed 4 bases, with 6 bases lying between them. This CDR3 is built from 11 residues.

The rearrangement links TRBV19 to TRBJ1-5, with 7 positions matching TRBD1. The CDR3 contains 16 residues. V gave up 4 bases and J gave up 4 bases; unmatched junction bases: 10. Germline V gene sequence: CDR1 LNHDA, CDR2 SQIVND (reference sequence). DNA for the CDR3: TGTGCCAGTAGTAGCCCCGGGACAGTCTTTAATCAGCCCCAGCATTTT. Its translation: CASSSPGTVFNQPQHF.

This clone was counted between two and nine times. The CDR3 here is CASSTDSASYEQYF. The DNA for the CDR3 is TGTGCCAGTAGTACGGACTCCGCATCCTACGAGCAGTACTTC. The V call is TRBV19, the J call TRBJ2-7, with D perhaps matching TRBD2 (5 bases). CDR1 is LNHDA and CDR2 is SQIVND in the germline V gene (reference sequence). The CDR3 runs 14 residues. Deletions cut 4 bases from V and 1 base from J, with 11 bases between.